The source of this TCR beta chain is a study of OX40 agonist ivuxolimab in advanced cancers. Study outcomes and limitations: The study found that CD8+ T cells averaged more expanded clones than CD4+.

The protocol was immunoSEQ multiplex PCR, while the TCRdb copy is restricted to in-frame clones and leaves out a portion. The sample shows roughly 90,000 clones, around 83% of them seen only once. Concerning this clone itself: Its matching antigen is unknown.

This clonotype originated in an adult with an advanced solid tumor such as melanoma, head and neck, liver or kidney cancer. Specimen: CD4+ or CD8+ T cells sorted from blood, collected in a trial of the OX40 agonist ivuxolimab.

CDR3 loop: CASGADRGRSTQYF. CDR3 sequence (DNA): TGTGCCAGCGGGGCTGACCGGGGGAGGAGTACGCAGTATTTT. This chain links TRBV19 with TRBJ2-3; TRBD2 might be the D (6 bases). Germline-derived CDR1 and CDR2 are LNHDA and SQIVND (reference sequence). The CDR3 is 14 amino acids. V was trimmed by 9 bases and J by 8 bases, leaving 21 bases between them.